This T cell receptor (beta chain) was recovered during a study of T cell changes during pregnancy in multiple sclerosis. Germline lookup yields CDR1 SGHRS and CDR2 YFSETQ. This CDR3 contains 15 residues. V lost 0 bases, J lost 8 bases, and 14 bases lay in between. Clones were read by immunoSEQ multiplex PCR, and TCRdb kept only the in-frame ones, dropping some. The data show about 100,000 clones, with about 90% seen just once and less than 2% held by the top ten. The TCR comes from a female donor with multiple sclerosis, enrolled in a pregnancy study. The specimen comprised peripheral blood, sampled after pregnancy. The chain employs TRBV5-1 and TRBJ1-4, with D perhaps TRBD1 (5 bases). The CDR3 DNA reads as TGCGCCAGCAGCTTGGGTGGAGGGGCTGACGAAAAACTGTTTTTT. Encoded protein: CASSLGGGADEKLFF.